The TCR beta chain under discussion was sequenced for a study of blood T cell repertoires in COVID-19 (dated by TCRdb to about 2020). Regarding the research as a whole: Collaborator samples came from the United States, Italy and Spain and covered acute and convalescent phases of COVID-19. Subjects who had been exposed to COVID-19, were actively infected with it, or had recovered from it provided the deeply sampled blood TCRbeta repertoires that made up the dataset. The samples were drawn from two sources: the first 160 participants of the ongoing ImmuneRACE study, and 1,000 to 1,500 subjects contributed by 6 global collaborators. The material from the prospective study consisted of cDNA or gDNA derived from T cells, B-cell-depleted T cells, or PBMCs. A freely available public database, intended as a resource for researchers studying the immune response to SARS-CoV-2, is where the repertoires were released. Where available, HLA class I and class II types were obtained from metadata supplied by the sample provider rather than from assay-based typing. Sample metadata almost always included a de-identified subject ID, COVID-19 status, age in years and sex. Results the study describes overall, beyond this receptor: The quantity of clinical and demographic metadata differed by source and by participant and was supplied without curation.

CDR1 and CDR2 (MDHEN, SYDVKM) derive from the germline V gene. The CDR3 sequence holds 17 residues, the cysteine and phenylalanine included. Of the read, only the CDR3 DNA is kept; its 51 bases are in frame from base 1. Compared with germline, V lacks 6 bases and J lacks 3 bases; bases without a gene match: 15. Enrolling through a virtual design, the prospective study's participants ranged in age from roughly 18 to 100 years and lived across about two dozen United States geographic areas. To assign participants to cohorts, the prospective study relied on clinical history that participants themselves reported in a screening survey and a study questionnaire. Recovered participants in ImmuneRACE Cohort 3 were defined as having two consecutive negative NP/OP PCR tests, clearance from a healthcare professional, or resolution of symptoms. In the prospective study, whole blood, serum and a nasopharyngeal or oropharyngeal swab were collected from each participant by mobile phlebotomists. Participants in the prospective study had the option to provide additional blood draws and questionnaires over a roughly two-month period. Blood samples from the prospective study were shipped frozen or at room temperature prior to DNA extraction.

TCRbeta CDR3 regions were amplified from genomic DNA using the immunoSEQ Assay, a bias-controlled multiplex PCR. On the authors' methods: Nucleated cell counts per sample were estimated from amplification of reference gene primers within the assay. To quantify the absolute abundance of each unique TCRbeta CDR3 rearrangement, sequence reads were collapsed and filtered. For each sample, productive Simpson clonality was calculated as the square root of Simpson's diversity index across productive rearrangements. TCRdb limited this immuneACCESS table to in-frame rearrangements with V and J called. A share of clones is missing; checked studies link under half to unresolved V genes, and the rest is unexplained. V and J calls and clone size are copied from that table; D and trimming were computed from the DNA. In this sample the table shows roughly 200,000 clones, approximately 90% of which occur a single time. The ten most abundant clones make up around 1.3% of the sample.

Points on this clone: The target of this receptor is not known. The record has no base qualities; no much larger clone is one base away.

The clonotype comes from a man in his thirties or forties who had recovered from COVID-19. The sequence is built from TRBV28 and TRBJ2-7, with TRBD1 identical over 9 junction bases. Sequenced sample: PBMCs or T cells enriched from blood (not recorded which). The nucleotide sequence is TGTGCCAGCAGACGGGGGACAGGGCTAGCGCCTAGCTACGAGCAGTACTTC. This yields the protein CASRRGTGLAPSYEQYF. Full variable domain (CDR3 extended with the reference TRBV28 and TRBJ2-7 proteins): DVKVTQSSRYLVKRTGEKVFLECVQDMDHENMFWYRQDPGLGLRLIYFSYDVKMKEKGDIPEGYSVSREKKERFSLILESASTNQTSMYLCASRRGTGLAPSYEQYFGPGTRLTVT.